The 5 T cell receptor beta chains in this list originate from one sample, sequenced in a study of blood T cell repertoires in COVID-19. The protocol was immunoSEQ multiplex PCR, while the TCRdb copy is restricted to in-frame clones and leaves out a portion. The sample gives about 280,000 clones, around 84% of which show up once; roughly 2.5% is in the top ten. The material sequenced was PBMCs or T cells enriched from blood (not recorded which). The receptors were gathered from a woman aged 45-60 years who had recovered from COVID-19.

This clone was picked up a small number of times. V usage is TRBV7-2 and J usage is TRBJ1-2, with D tentatively TRBD1 (6 bases). There are 15 residues in the CDR3. The ends were cut back, 1 base at V and 0 bases at J, with 9 bases in the middle. The germline V gene has CDR1 SGHTA and CDR2 FQGNSA. CDR3 DNA sequence: TGTGCCAGCAGCTTAGTCGGGGGGCCTAACTATGGCTACACCTTC. This encodes CASSLVGGPNYGYTF.

The chain carries TRBV19 and TRBJ2-1, with 10 bases identical to TRBD2. The germline V gene has CDR1 LNHDA and CDR2 SQIVND (reference sequence). CDR3 length: 16 residues. V shed 3 bases and J 0 bases; nucleotides not matched to a gene: 2. The CDR3 bases are TGTGCCAGTAGTATCGTAGCGGGGGGCTCCTACAATGAGCAGTTCTTC. Translated: CASSIVAGGSYNEQFF.

The J gene is TRBJ2-3, the V gene TRBV9; D uncertain. CDR1 SGDLS and CDR2 YYNGEE come from the germline V gene. The CDR3 runs to 15 residues. The V end was cut by 1 base, the J end by 0 bases, with 9 bases between. CDR3: CASSVYSMSTDTQYF. DNA for the CDR3: TGTGCCAGCAGCGTATACTCCATGAGCACAGATACGCAGTATTTT.

This chain joins TRBV4-1 and TRBJ1-2; TRBD1 aligns across 11 bases. CDR1 and CDR2 from the germline V gene are MGHRA and YSYEKL. The CDR3 contains 14 residues. With 3 bases clipped from V and 7 bases from J, the junction kept 4 bases outside the gene matches. The chain's CDR3 is CASSQDRGRGGYTF. CDR3 sequence (DNA): TGCGCCAGCAGCCAGGACAGGGGGCGCGGTGGCTACACCTTC.

The genes are TRBV19 and TRBJ1-2; 7 bases match TRBD1. Looked up from germline, CDR1 is LNHDA and CDR2 is SQIVND (reference sequence). The length of the CDR3 is 15 residues. V dropped 5 bases and J dropped 6; count of bases not matched to a gene: 12. CDR3 nucleotide sequence: TGTGCCAGTAGTTCGGGACAGACCCTAACGCATGGCTACACCTTC. Encoded protein: CASSSGQTLTHGYTF.